This T cell receptor (beta chain) was sequenced in a study of blood T cell repertoires in COVID-19. The overall study: Collection of acute and convalescent COVID-19 samples took place in the United States, Italy and Spain. PBMCs, B-cell-depleted T cells, or T cells provided the cDNA or gDNA that made up the material.

Original analysis: Amplification from reference gene primers served as the basis for estimated nucleated cell counts. Clones were read by immunoSEQ multiplex PCR, and TCRdb kept only the in-frame ones, dropping some. The V and J calls and the clone size are those of that table, but D and trimming were determined from the DNA. The profile shows 400,000 to 500,000 clones, just over 85% of them singletons. This clonotype was obtained from a woman aged 25-40 years with active or convalescent COVID-19. The sample taken for sequencing was peripheral blood.

The CDR3 coding sequence is TGTGCCAGCAGCAAGGTGTCGAAAGGGGTTTATGGCTACACCTTC. Translating gives CASSKVSKGVYGYTF. The chain employs TRBV21-1 and TRBJ1-2; the table's D call, TRBD1, was not checked against the DNA. TRBV21-1 counts as a pseudogene. The CDR3 covers 15 residues.